What follows are 25 T cell receptor beta chains derived from one specimen sequenced in a study of identical twins. TCRdb re-called the 5' RACE reads through MiXCR, storing one row per CDR3 protein. The table has about 190,000 distinct CDR3 sequences, roughly 15% seen once. The sample was also linked to a second study, of T cells expressing NK-cell markers.

Sample: CD8+ T cells sorted from blood. Receptors originate from a woman between 18 and 29 years old in good health.

The CDR3 region is CASREGGSSGIGRFF. The CDR3 region has the DNA TGTGCCAGCAGGGAAGGGGGGTCTAGCGGGATAGGACGGTTCTTC. The chain links TRBV11-2 to TRBJ2-1; 9 bases line up with TRBD2. Unmatched junction bases numbered 18, after V lost 6 bases and J lost 15 bases. This CDR3 is 15 amino acids long. Germline V CDR1 and CDR2: SGHAT, FQNNGV. Together with reference TRBV11-2 and TRBJ2-1, the CDR3 gives the full variable domain: EAGVAQSPRYKIIEKRQSVAFWCNPISGHATLYWYQQILGQGPKLLIQFQNNGVVDDSQLPKDRFSAERLKGVDSTLKIQPAKLEDSAVYLCASREGGSSGIGRFFGPGTRLTVL.

The CDR3 region has the DNA TGTGCCAGCAGCGGGAGAGAGCGGGGGGCCTACGAGCAGTACTTC. This codes for CASSGRERGAYEQYF. The chain couples TRBV9 to TRBJ2-7; 9 bases fit TRBD2. CDR1 SGDLS and CDR2 YYNGEE come from the germline V gene. V was clipped by 3 bases and J by 2 bases; unmatched bases: 6. The CDR3 length is 15 residues.

The rearrangement joins TRBV20-1 to TRBJ2-7, with TRBD2 matching over 13 bases. The CDR3 sequence is 14 residues long. CDR1 DFQATT and CDR2 SNEGSKA come from the germline V gene (reference sequence). J lost 2 bases, V lost 6 bases, and 4 bases had no gene match. CDR3 nucleotides: TGCAGTGCGGCGACTAGCGGGGGGCCCTACGAGCAGTACTTC. Encoded protein: CSAATSGGPYEQYF.

The genes are TRBV6-2 or TRBV6-3 and TRBJ2-2, with D tentatively TRBD2 (5 bases). The CDR3 runs to 14 residues. V gave up 5 bases and J gave up 6 bases, with 13 bases separating them. CDR1 is MNHEY and CDR2 is SVGEGT in the germline V gene. Here the CDR3 DNA reads TGTGCCAGCAGTCCAACTAGAGGCGCCGGGGAGCTGTTTTTT. Translation: CASSPTRGAGELFF.

The chain combines TRBV11-2 with TRBJ2-7; tentative D call: TRBD1 (5 bases). The CDR3 is made up of 16 amino acids. Germline CDR1 and CDR2: SGHAT and FQNNGV. V was shortened by 4 bases and J by 3 bases, with 19 bases between the two germline ends. The CDR3 loop is CASSSGAQGPFYEQYF. As DNA, the CDR3 is TGTGCCAGCAGCTCAGGAGCGCAGGGTCCTTTCTACGAGCAGTACTTC.

V gene TRBV11-3 combines with J gene TRBJ2-1; D ambiguous. V lost 8 bases and J 8 bases, leaving 19 bases between the germline ends. This CDR3 comprises 14 residues. CDR1 and CDR2 (germline): SGHNT, YENEEA. The CDR3 bases are TGTGCCAGCGGACGACCGGACGCCCCCCATGAGCAGTTCTTC. Its protein product is CASGRPDAPHEQFF.

The V gene is TRBV2, the J gene TRBJ2-7; D is unresolved. The CDR3 is 12 amino acids. The ends were cut back, 1 base at V and 2 bases at J, with 3 bases in the middle. Germline V gives CDR1 SNHLY, CDR2 FYNNEI. The CDR3 nucleotides are TGTGCCAGCAGTGAAGACACCTACGAGCAGTACTTC. Amino acids: CASSEDTYEQYF.

This clonotype has just a few counts. This rearrangement joins TRBV13 to TRBJ1-4; D remains unclear. The germline CDR1 and CDR2 sequences are PRHDT and FYEKMQ (reference sequence). The V and J ends lost 3 bases and 8 bases respectively, with 13 bases between them. The CDR3 spans 14 residues. CDR3 region: CASSLGSAGEKLFF. The CDR3 DNA reads TGTGCCAGCAGCTTGGGCAGTGCGGGAGAAAAACTGTTTTTT.

J is TRBJ2-1 and V is TRBV7-9; D not resolved. CDR1 is SEHNR, CDR2 FQNEAQ, per germline (reference sequence). The CDR3 is made up of 12 amino acids. The V end lost 6 bases, the J end lost 6 bases, and 9 bases lay between the germline ends. Here the CDR3 DNA reads TGTGCCAGCAGGTCGCTGGCCAATGAGCAGTTCTTC. Translated, it gives CASRSLANEQFF.

This clonotype was observed a handful of times. The CDR3 nucleotides are TGCGCCAGCAGTGGGGGTATCGCAGATACGCAGTATTTT. Protein sequence: CASSGGIADTQYF. The chain carries TRBV10-1 and TRBJ2-3; D is ambiguous. The CDR3 sequence is 13 residues long. V shed 4 bases and J shed 4 bases, with 9 bases lying between them. The germline V gene has CDR1 WNHNN and CDR2 SYGVQD (reference sequence).

The rearrangement uses TRBV7-9 and TRBJ1-2, with D uncertain. This CDR3 contains 11 residues. The V and J ends lost 10 bases and 0 bases respectively, with 6 bases between them. CDR1 SEHNR and CDR2 FQNEAQ come from the germline V gene (reference sequence). The CDR3 DNA sequence: TGTGCCACCACGGCTAACTATGGCTACACCTTC. It translates to CATTANYGYTF.

This clonotype has just a few counts. The chain couples TRBV9 to TRBJ1-4; D not certain. Looked up from germline, CDR1 is SGDLS and CDR2 is YYNGEE. V lost 4 bases, J lost 0 bases, and 10 bases lay in between. The CDR3 is made up of 15 amino acids. The chain's CDR3 is CASSPSGATNEKLFF. In DNA, the CDR3 is TGTGCCAGCAGCCCCAGCGGTGCAACTAATGAAAAACTGTTTTTT.

The CDR3: CASSSMTGKIQETQYF. The DNA of the CDR3 is TGTGCCAGCAGCTCTATGACAGGGAAAATACAAGAGACCCAGTACTTC. The V and J genes are TRBV7-2 and TRBJ2-5, with TRBD1 matching over 7 bases. This CDR3 comprises 16 residues. Germline V CDR1 and CDR2: SGHTA, FQGNSA. The V gene end was trimmed by 4 bases and the J gene end by 2 bases; junction bases not matched to a gene: 10. Filled out from reference TRBV7-2 and TRBJ2-5, the complete variable domain reads GAGVSQSPSNKVTEKGKDVELRCDPISGHTALYWYRQSLGQGLEFLIYFQGNSAPDKSGLPSDRFSAERTGGSVSTLTIQRTQQEDSAVYLCASSSMTGKIQETQYFGPGTRLLVL.

The chain carries TRBV27 and TRBJ2-5; 7 nucleotides line up with TRBD2. The CDR3 sequence is 13 residues long. The V gene end was trimmed by 1 base and the J gene end by 4 bases; junction bases not matched to a gene: 0. Germline lookup yields CDR1 MNHEY and CDR2 SMNVEV (reference sequence). The CDR3 region is CASSLWGGETQYF. The CDR3 DNA reads as TGTGCCAGCAGTTTATGGGGGGGAGAGACCCAGTACTTC.

This chain joins TRBV30 and TRBJ2-3; D call uncertain. CDR3 length: 14 residues. V lost 1 base and J 0 bases, leaving 8 bases between the germline ends. The germline gives CDR1 GTSNPN, CDR2 SVGIG (reference sequence). The CDR3 DNA sequence: TGTGCCTGGAGTGGACCGGAAAGCACAGATACGCAGTATTTT. Translated, it gives CAWSGPESTDTQYF.

This clonotype turned up a few times. This chain links TRBV7-9 with TRBJ1-4; D gene ambiguous. V was pared by 0 bases and J by 8 bases, with 16 bases between. The CDR3 runs 16 residues. Per germline, CDR1 SEHNR and CDR2 FQNEAQ (reference sequence). The CDR3 DNA sequence: TGTGCCAGCAGCTTAGCCGGTTACACCGAAGGGGAAAAACTGTTTTTT. As protein: CASSLAGYTEGEKLFF.

This clonotype was counted only a few times. J is TRBJ1-2 and V is TRBV12-3 or TRBV12-4; D remains ambiguous. Trimming left V 8 bases short and J 0 bases short, with 13 bases between. This CDR3 contains 14 residues. The CDR3 loop is CASLRSGSNYGYTF. In DNA form, the CDR3 reads TGTGCCAGCCTTAGGTCGGGGTCTAACTATGGCTACACCTTC.

V and J are TRBV7-8 and TRBJ2-1, with 8 bases that match TRBD1. CDR1 and CDR2 (germline): SGHVS, FQNEAQ. The CDR3 runs to 15 residues. J was trimmed by 0 bases and V by 4 bases; bases with no gene match: 2. CDR3: CASSWGQASYNEQFF. The CDR3 bases are TGTGCCAGCAGCTGGGGACAGGCCTCCTACAATGAGCAGTTCTTC.

V is TRBV7-9 and J is TRBJ1-1; no definite D call. CDR3 length: 11 residues. With 11 bases removed from V and 0 bases from J, the gap between germline ends came to 7 bases. Germline CDR1 reads SEHNR; CDR2 reads FQNEAQ (reference sequence). The CDR3 spells CAPGVNTEAFF. The CDR3 nucleotides read TGTGCCCCCGGAGTGAACACTGAAGCTTTCTTT.

The chain couples TRBV25-1 to TRBJ2-7, with D possibly TRBD1 on 6 matching bases. CDR3 length: 14 amino acids. Trimming shortened V by 4 bases and J by 5 bases, and 15 bases separated the two germline ends. CDR1 and CDR2 from the germline V gene are MGHDK and SYGVNS. CDR3 sequence (DNA): TGTGCCAGCAGTGTTACAGGGTTTGCAAACGAGCAGTACTTC. Its translation: CASSVTGFANEQYF.

The chain links TRBV9 to TRBJ2-2; the match to TRBD2 covers 7 bases. The junction had 5 bases not matched to a gene; V was cut back by 0 bases and J by 3 bases. The germline gives CDR1 SGDLS, CDR2 YYNGEE. The CDR3 has 16 amino acids. The CDR3 DNA reads as TGTGCCAGCAGCGTAGGGGGGAGGGCCTACACCGGGGAGCTGTTTTTT. It translates to CASSVGGRAYTGELFF. The whole variable domain, filled in from reference TRBV9 and TRBJ2-2, reads DSGVTQTPKHLITATGQRVTLRCSPRSGDLSVYWYQQSLDQGLQFLIQYYNGEERAKGNILERFSAQQFPDLHSELNLSSLELGDSALYFCASSVGGRAYTGELFFGEGSRLTVL.

This clonotype was observed a handful of times. The chain uses TRBV12-3 or TRBV12-4 and TRBJ2-3, with D perhaps matching TRBD2 (6 bases). Trimming took 3 bases from V and 0 from J, leaving 7 bases between them. The CDR3 totals 14 residues. The CDR3 here is CASSFRGSTDTQYF. For the CDR3, the DNA is TGTGCCAGCAGTTTTCGGGGGAGCACAGATACGCAGTATTTT.

This clonotype was observed a handful of times. The J gene is TRBJ2-1, the V gene TRBV23-1; D possibly corresponds to TRBD1 (6 bases). TRBV23-1 carries the ORF label, with uncertain function. The length of the CDR3 is 11 residues. V was shortened by 8 bases and J by 7 bases, with 9 bases between the two germline ends. This chain's CDR3 is CASPQGNEQFF. The CDR3 nucleotides are TGCGCCAGCCCACAGGGTAATGAGCAGTTCTTC.

This clonotype was observed a few times. The V gene is TRBV7-2, the J gene TRBJ2-7, with D uncertain. The V and J ends lost 4 bases and 2 bases respectively, with 6 bases between them. CDR1 is SGHTA, CDR2 FQGNSA, per germline. This CDR3 spans 12 amino acids. The CDR3 sequence is CASSYPPYEQYF. CDR3 nucleotides: TGTGCCAGCAGCTACCCCCCCTACGAGCAGTACTTC.

Many counts were recorded for this clonotype. The rearrangement uses TRBV7-8 and TRBJ2-1; a possible D gene is TRBD1 (6 bases). Trimming took off 0 bases at V and 6 bases at J, with 21 bases between the two ends. The CDR3 contains 18 residues. Per germline, CDR1 SGHVS and CDR2 FQNEAQ. DNA of the CDR3: TGTGCCAGCAGCTTAGCGTTGAGGACAACGGACAGATCCAATGAGCAGTTCTTC. It specifies CASSLALRTTDRSNEQFF.